This T cell receptor beta chain is drawn from a study of blood T cell repertoires in COVID-19. Original analysis: Reference gene primer amplification in the assay estimated nucleated cell counts. Here immunoSEQ multiplex PCR was the method, and the copy in TCRdb shows in-frame clones only, minus some. Clone size and V and J calls were adopted from that table, with D and trimming inferred from the DNA. The sample has approximately 270,000 clones, roughly 86% seen once; the top ten hold more than 1.5%. The V and J ends lost 2 bases and 6 bases respectively, with 20 bases between them. Germline-derived CDR1 and CDR2 are LGHNT and FRNRAP. This CDR3 is 17 amino acids long.

The V and J genes are TRBV12-5 and TRBJ1-5, with D perhaps matching TRBD1 (5 bases). The receptor was derived from a woman aged 55 to 70 who had recovered from COVID-19. Source material: PBMCs or T cells enriched from blood (not recorded which). The CDR3 here is CASGLSQWGVGGQPQHF. The CDR3 nucleotides are TGTGCTAGTGGTTTGAGTCAGTGGGGGGTGGGTGGTCAGCCCCAGCATTTT.